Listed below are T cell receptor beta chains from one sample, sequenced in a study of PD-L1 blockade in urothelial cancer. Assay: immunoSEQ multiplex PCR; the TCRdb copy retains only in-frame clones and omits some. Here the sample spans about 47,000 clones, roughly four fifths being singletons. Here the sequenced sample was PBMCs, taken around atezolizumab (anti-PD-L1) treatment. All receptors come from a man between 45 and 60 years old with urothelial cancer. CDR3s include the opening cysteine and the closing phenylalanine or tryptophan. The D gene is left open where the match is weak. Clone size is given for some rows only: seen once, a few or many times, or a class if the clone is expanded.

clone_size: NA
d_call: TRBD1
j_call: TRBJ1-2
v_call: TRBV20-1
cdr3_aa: CSGTGGYGYTF
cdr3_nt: TGCAGTGGGACAGGGGGCTATGGCTACACCTTC

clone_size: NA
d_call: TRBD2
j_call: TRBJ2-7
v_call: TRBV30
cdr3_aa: CAWSVWGSGSYEQYF
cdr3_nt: TGTGCCTGGAGTGTATGGGGTAGCGGGAGCTACGAGCAGTACTTC

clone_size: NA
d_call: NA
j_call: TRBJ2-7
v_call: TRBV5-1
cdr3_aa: CASSQTLQGSYEQYF
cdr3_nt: TGCGCCAGCAGCCAGACCCTACAGGGCTCCTACGAGCAGTACTTC

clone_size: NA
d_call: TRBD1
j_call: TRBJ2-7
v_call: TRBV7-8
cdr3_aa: CASSLARDSHEQYF
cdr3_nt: TGTGCCAGCAGCTTAGCGAGGGACAGCCACGAGCAGTACTTC

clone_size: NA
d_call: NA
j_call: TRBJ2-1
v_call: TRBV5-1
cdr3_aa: CASNIGGTYNEQFF
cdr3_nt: TGCGCCAGCAATATCGGGGGTACCTACAATGAGCAGTTCTTC

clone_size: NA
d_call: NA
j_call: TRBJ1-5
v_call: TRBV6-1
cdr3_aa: CASKVSPGPQHF
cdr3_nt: TGTGCCAGCAAAGTCAGCCCAGGCCCCCAGCATTTT

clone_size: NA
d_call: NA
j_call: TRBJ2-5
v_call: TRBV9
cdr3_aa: CASTLSVAAQETQYF
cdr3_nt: TGTGCCAGCACCCTCTCGGTAGCGGCCCAAGAGACCCAGTACTTC

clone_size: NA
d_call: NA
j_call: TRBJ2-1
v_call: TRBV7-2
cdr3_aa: CASSPTPGEQFF
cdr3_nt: TGTGCCAGCAGCCCAACCCCGGGTGAGCAGTTCTTC

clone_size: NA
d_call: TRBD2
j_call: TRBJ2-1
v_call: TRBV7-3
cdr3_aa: CASRVAGGPHNEQFF
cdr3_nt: TGTGCCAGCAGAGTAGCGGGAGGGCCCCACAATGAGCAGTTCTTC

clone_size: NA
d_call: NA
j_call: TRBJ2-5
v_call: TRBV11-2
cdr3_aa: CASSLVSSVETQYF
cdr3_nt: TGTGCCAGCAGCTTAGTTTCTAGCGTGGAGACCCAGTACTTC

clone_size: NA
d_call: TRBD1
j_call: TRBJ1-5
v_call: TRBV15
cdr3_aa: CATSRPPTGSHQPQHF
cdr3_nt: TGTGCCACCAGCAGACCCCCGACAGGGTCGCATCAGCCCCAGCATTTT

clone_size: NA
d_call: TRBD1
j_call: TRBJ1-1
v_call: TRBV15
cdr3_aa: CATSRETGQRTEAFF
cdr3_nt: TGTGCCACCAGCAGAGAGACAGGGCAGCGGACTGAAGCTTTCTTT

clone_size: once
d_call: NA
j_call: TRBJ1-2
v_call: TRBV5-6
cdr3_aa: CASSPGTSNGYTF
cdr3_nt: TGTGCCAGCAGCCCAGGGACATCTAATGGCTACACCTTC

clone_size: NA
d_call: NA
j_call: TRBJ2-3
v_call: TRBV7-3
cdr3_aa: CASSSGLPETQYF
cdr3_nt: TGTGCCAGCAGCTCGGGACTCCCCGAGACGCAGTATTTT

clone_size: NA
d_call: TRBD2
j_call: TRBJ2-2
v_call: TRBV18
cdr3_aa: CASSLTSGIGSNTGELFF
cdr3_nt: TGTGCCAGCTCACTCACTAGCGGGATAGGGTCGAACACCGGGGAGCTGTTTTTT

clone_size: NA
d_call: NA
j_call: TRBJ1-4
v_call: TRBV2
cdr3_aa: CASRSPGTNNEKLFF
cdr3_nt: TGTGCCAGCAGGTCGCCCGGGACTAATAATGAAAAACTGTTTTTT

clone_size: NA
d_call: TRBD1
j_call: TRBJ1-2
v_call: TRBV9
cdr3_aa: CASSALQGNYGYTF
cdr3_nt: TGTGCCAGCAGCGCTTTACAGGGGAACTATGGCTACACCTTC

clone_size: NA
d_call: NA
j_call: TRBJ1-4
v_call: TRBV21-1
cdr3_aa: CASSLRAGGGEKLFF
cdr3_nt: TGTGCCAGCTCCCTAAGAGCTGGGGGCGGTGAAAAACTGTTTTTT

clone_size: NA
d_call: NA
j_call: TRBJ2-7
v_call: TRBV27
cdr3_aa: CASSLRREWYEQYF
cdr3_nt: TGTGCCAGCAGTTTAAGGCGGGAATGGTACGAGCAGTACTTC

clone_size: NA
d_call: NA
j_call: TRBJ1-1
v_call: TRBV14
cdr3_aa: CASSQGRGYWTEAFF
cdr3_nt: TGTGCCAGCAGCCAAGGTCGAGGGTATTGGACTGAAGCTTTCTTT

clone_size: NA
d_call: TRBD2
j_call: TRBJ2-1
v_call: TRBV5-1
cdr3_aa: CASSLVAGVLGGEQFF
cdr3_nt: TGCGCCAGCAGCTTGGTAGCGGGAGTGTTGGGGGGTGAGCAGTTCTTC

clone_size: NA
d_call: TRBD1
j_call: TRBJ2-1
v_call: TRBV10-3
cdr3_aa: CAISSGGVEQFF
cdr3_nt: TGTGCCATCAGCTCAGGGGGAGTTGAGCAGTTCTTC

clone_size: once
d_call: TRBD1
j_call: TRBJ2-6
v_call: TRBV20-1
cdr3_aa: CSAGQDNVLTF
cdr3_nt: TGCAGTGCAGGACAGGACAACGTCCTGACTTTC

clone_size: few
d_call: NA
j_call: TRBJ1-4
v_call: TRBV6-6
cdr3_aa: CASRESGDEKLFF
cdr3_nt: TGTGCCAGCAGGGAGTCGGGGGATGAAAAACTGTTTTTT

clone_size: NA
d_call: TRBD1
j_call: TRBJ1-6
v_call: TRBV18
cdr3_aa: CASSPAGQNSPLHF
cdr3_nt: TGTGCCAGCTCACCAGCGGGACAGAATTCACCCCTCCACTTT

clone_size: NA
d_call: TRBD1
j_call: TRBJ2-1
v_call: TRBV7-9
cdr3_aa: CASSLGHPGQGVEGEQFF
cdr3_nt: TGTGCCAGCAGCTTAGGACACCCGGGACAGGGGGTTGAGGGGGAGCAGTTCTTC

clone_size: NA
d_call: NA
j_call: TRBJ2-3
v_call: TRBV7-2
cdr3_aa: CASSLSGQGIVADTQYF
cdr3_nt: TGTGCCAGCAGCTTATCCGGGCAGGGTATAGTAGCAGATACGCAGTATTTT

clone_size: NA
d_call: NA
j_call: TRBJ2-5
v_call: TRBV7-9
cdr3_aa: CASSPTGTSIIETQYF
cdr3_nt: TGTGCCAGCAGCCCGACCGGGACAAGCATCATAGAGACCCAGTACTTC

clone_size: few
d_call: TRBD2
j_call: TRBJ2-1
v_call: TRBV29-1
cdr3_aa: CSVNGLAGKGNEQFF
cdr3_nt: TGCAGCGTTAACGGACTAGCGGGAAAAGGCAATGAGCAGTTCTTC

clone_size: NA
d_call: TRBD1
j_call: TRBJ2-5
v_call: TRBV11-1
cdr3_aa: CASRPDRGPEETQYF
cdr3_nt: TGTGCCAGCAGACCCGACAGGGGCCCGGAGGAGACCCAGTACTTC

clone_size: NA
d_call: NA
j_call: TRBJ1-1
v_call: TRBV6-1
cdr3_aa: CASSELGGSRNTEAFF
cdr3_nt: TGTGCCAGCAGTGAACTCGGGGGTTCACGGAACACTGAAGCTTTCTTT

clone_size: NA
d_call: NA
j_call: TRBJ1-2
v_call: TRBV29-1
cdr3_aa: CSVDLGPEGAWGYTF
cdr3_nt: TGCAGCGTTGATCTAGGACCAGAGGGAGCCTGGGGCTACACCTTC

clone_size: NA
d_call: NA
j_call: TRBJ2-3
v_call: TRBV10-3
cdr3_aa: CAISEGGSSTDTQYF
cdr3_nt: TGTGCCATCAGTGAGGGGGGGTCTAGCACAGATACGCAGTATTTT

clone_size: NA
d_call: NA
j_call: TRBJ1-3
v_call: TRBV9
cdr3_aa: CASSFAGGSGNTIYF
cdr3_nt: TGTGCCAGCTCGTTCGCGGGAGGCTCTGGAAACACCATATATTTT

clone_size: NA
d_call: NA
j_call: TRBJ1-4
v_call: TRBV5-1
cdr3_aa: CATASGSTNEKLFF
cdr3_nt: TGCGCCACGGCCTCGGGGTCAACTAATGAAAAACTGTTTTTT

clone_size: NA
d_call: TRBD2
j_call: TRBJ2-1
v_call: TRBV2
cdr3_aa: CASSHRTSGLSYNEQFF
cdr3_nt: TGTGCCAGCAGTCACAGGACTAGCGGGTTATCCTACAATGAGCAGTTCTTC

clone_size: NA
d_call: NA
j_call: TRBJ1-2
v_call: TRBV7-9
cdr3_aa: CASSTILQGYGYTF
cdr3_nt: TGTGCCAGCAGCACTATATTACAGGGATATGGCTACACCTTC

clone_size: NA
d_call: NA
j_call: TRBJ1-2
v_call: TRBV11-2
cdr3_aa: CASSLGGRGNYGYTF
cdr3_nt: TGTGCCAGCAGCTTAGGAGGGCGGGGCAACTATGGCTACACCTTC

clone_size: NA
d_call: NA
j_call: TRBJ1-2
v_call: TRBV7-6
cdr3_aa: CASSLRDTNGYTF
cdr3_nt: TGTGCCAGCAGCCTCCGGGACACTAATGGCTACACCTTC

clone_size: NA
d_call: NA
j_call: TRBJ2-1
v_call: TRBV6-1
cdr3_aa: CASTLSGANEQFF
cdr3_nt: TGTGCCAGCACCTTATCGGGAGCTAATGAGCAGTTCTTC

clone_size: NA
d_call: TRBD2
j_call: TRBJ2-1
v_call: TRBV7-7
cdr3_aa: CASSPAGLAGAGEQFF
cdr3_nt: TGTGCTAGCAGCCCCGCGGGACTAGCGGGAGCTGGTGAGCAGTTCTTC

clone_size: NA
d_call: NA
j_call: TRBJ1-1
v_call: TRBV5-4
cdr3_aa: CASSLSQGEAFF
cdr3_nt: TGTGCCAGCAGCTTGTCACAGGGCGAAGCTTTCTTT

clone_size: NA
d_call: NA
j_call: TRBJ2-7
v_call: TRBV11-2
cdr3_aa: CASSGYRKRAYEQYF
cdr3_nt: TGTGCCAGCAGCGGTTACAGGAAGAGAGCCTACGAGCAGTACTTC

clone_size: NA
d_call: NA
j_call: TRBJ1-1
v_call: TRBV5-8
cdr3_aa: CAPGRGRNTEAFF
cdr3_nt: TGTGCCCCGGGGAGGGGAAGGAACACTGAAGCTTTCTTT

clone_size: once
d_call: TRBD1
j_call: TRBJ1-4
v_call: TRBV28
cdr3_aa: CASSTGDSPEKLFF
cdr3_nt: TGTGCCAGCAGTACCGGGGACAGTCCGGAAAAACTGTTTTTT

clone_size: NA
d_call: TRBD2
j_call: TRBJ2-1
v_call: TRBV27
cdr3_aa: CASSLARTSGYNEQFF
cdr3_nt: TGTGCCAGCAGCCTTGCTCGGACTAGCGGATACAATGAGCAGTTCTTC

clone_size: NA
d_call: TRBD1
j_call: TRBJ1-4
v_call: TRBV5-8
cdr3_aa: CASSRGQGGHEKLFF
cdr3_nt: TGTGCCAGCAGCAGGGGACAGGGGGGACATGAAAAACTGTTTTTT

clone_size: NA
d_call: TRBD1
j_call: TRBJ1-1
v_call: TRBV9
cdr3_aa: CASSTGDLRSEAFF
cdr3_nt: TGTGCCAGCAGCACAGGGGATCTAAGATCTGAAGCTTTCTTT

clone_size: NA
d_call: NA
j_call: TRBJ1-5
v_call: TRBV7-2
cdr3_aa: CASSFGGIQPQHF
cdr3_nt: TGTGCCAGCAGCTTTGGGGGGATCCAGCCCCAGCATTTT

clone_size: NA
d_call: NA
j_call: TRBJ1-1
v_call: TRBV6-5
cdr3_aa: CASSHAQRVAGEAFF
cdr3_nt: TGTGCCAGCAGTCACGCACAAAGGGTCGCGGGTGAAGCTTTCTTT

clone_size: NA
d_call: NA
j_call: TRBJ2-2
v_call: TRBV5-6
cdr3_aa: CASSLGLNTGELFF
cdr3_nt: TGTGCCAGCAGCTTGGGACTGAACACCGGGGAGCTGTTTTTT

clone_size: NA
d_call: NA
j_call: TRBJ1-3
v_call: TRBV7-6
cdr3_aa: CASTDTSGNTIYF
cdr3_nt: TGTGCCAGCACCGATACTTCTGGAAACACCATATATTTT

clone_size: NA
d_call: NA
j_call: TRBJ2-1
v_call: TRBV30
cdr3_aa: CAQVLGQEQFF
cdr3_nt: TGTGCCCAAGTTTTAGGACAGGAGCAGTTCTTC

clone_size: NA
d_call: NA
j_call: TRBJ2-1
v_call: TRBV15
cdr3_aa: CATSRDGNLQFF
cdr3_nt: TGTGCCACCAGCAGAGACGGGAATTTACAGTTCTTC

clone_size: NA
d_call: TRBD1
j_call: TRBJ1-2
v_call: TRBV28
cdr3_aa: CASSLSGRGGDYGYTF
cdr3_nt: TGTGCCAGCAGTTTATCTGGGCGAGGGGGCGACTATGGCTACACCTTC

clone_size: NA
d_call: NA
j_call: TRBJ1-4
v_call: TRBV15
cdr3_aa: CATSRARNEKLFF
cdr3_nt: TGTGCCACCAGCAGAGCCAGGAATGAAAAACTGTTTTTT

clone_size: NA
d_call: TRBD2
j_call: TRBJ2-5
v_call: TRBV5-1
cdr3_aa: CASSRGLASGQETQYF
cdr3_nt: TGCGCCAGCAGCAGGGGACTAGCCTCTGGCCAAGAGACCCAGTACTTC